Each of the 10 T cell receptor beta chains below was sequenced from the same sample in a study. TCRdb ran MiXCR on the 5' RACE reads and lists one entry per CDR3 protein. This table has 7,000 to 9,000 distinct CDR3 sequences, approximately 50% appearing once. The sorted Tregs were CD4+CD25+CD127-/low cells. Sequencing was performed on Tregs sorted from a lymph node. The receptor source for this set is a female donor with breast cancer.

The rearrangement joins TRBV6-5 to TRBJ2-1, with 7 positions matching TRBD1. The CDR3 runs to 14 residues. The germline gives CDR1 MNHEY, CDR2 SVGAGI. V lost 5 bases, J lost 8 bases, and 9 bases stayed unmatched. The CDR3 DNA reads as TGTGCCAGCAGTCGTGACAGGGTGGGCTATGAGCAGTTCTTC. Protein sequence: CASSRDRVGYEQFF.

This clonotype was seen a handful of times. The chain is built from TRBV12-3 or TRBV12-4 and TRBJ1-2; 7 bases align to TRBD1. The CDR3 is 13 amino acids. V trimming: 5 bases; J trimming: 7 bases; junction bases outside the gene matches: 7. CDR3 bases: TGTGCCAGCAGTCTACAGGGGAACCGTGGCTACACCTTC. It encodes CASSLQGNRGYTF.

The rearrangement joins TRBV5-6 to TRBJ2-7; weak D call: TRBD2 (5 bases). Germline CDR1 and CDR2: SGHDT and YYEEEE. The CDR3 contains 15 residues. The V end lost 0 bases, the J end lost 0 bases, and 10 bases lay between the germline ends. The CDR3 reads CASSLVSGVSYEQYF. The DNA for the CDR3 is TGTGCCAGCAGCTTGGTTTCCGGGGTCTCCTACGAGCAGTACTTC.

This sequence joins TRBV6-5 and TRBJ1-5; D not certain. Trimming stripped 2 bases from V and 3 bases from J, with 8 bases between. This CDR3 comprises 14 residues. The germline gives CDR1 MNHEY, CDR2 SVGAGI. CDR3 sequence (DNA): TGTGCCAGCAGTTACGAGGGTCCCAATCAGCCCCAGCATTTT. It encodes CASSYEGPNQPQHF.

This sequence joins TRBV2 and TRBJ2-1; a possible D gene is TRBD2 (5 bases). Trimming removed 4 bases from V and 0 bases from J, with 7 bases in between. Germline V lookup: CDR1 SNHLY, CDR2 FYNNEI. The CDR3 has 14 residues. The CDR3 is CASSAGSSYNEQFF. The CDR3 nucleotides are TGTGCCAGCAGTGCGGGGAGCTCCTACAATGAGCAGTTCTTC.

This clonotype appeared once. The chain combines TRBV12-3 or TRBV12-4 with TRBJ2-3; a weak D match, TRBD2 (6 bases). This CDR3 is built from 16 residues. V shed 7 bases and J shed 2 bases, with 19 bases lying between them. The chain's CDR3 is CASTIGLAGTTDTQYF. In nucleotides, the CDR3 is TGTGCCAGCACCATAGGTCTGGCGGGGACCACAGATACGCAGTATTTT.

In its sample, this clonotype was seen a few times. The V gene is TRBV20-1, the J gene TRBJ2-1; 11 bases agree with TRBD2. Losses at the gene ends were 4 bases for V and 11 bases for J; bases not matched to a gene: 16. The germline V gene has CDR1 DFQATT and CDR2 SNEGSKA (reference sequence). CDR3 size: 16 residues. The CDR3 DNA reads TGCAGTGCTATCCACCATAAACTAGCGGGAGTTCCCCAGCAGTTCTTC. Protein product: CSAIHHKLAGVPQQFF.

The V call is TRBV20-1, the J call TRBJ2-3; TRBD2 matches 12 bases. The CDR3 has 16 amino acids. J was trimmed by 5 bases and V by 7 bases; bases with no gene match: 13. Germline values: CDR1 DFQATT, CDR2 SNEGSKA (reference sequence). CDR3 bases: TGCAGTGGAGCGATCGGGACTAGCGGGTTAATAGATACGCAGTATTTT. It specifies CSGAIGTSGLIDTQYF.

The gene calls are TRBV9 and TRBJ2-1; 8 nucleotides match TRBD2. From germline, CDR1 is SGDLS and CDR2 YYNGEE. The CDR3 extends over 14 amino acids. V lost 3 bases and J lost 7; bases outside the gene matches: 6. CDR3 sequence reads: CASSASGGRNEQFF. CDR3 nucleotides: TGTGCCAGCAGCGCGAGTGGCGGGAGGAATGAGCAGTTCTTC.

J is TRBJ2-2 and V is TRBV4-3; possibly TRBD1 or TRBD2 for D (6 bases each). The germline V gene encodes CDR1 LGHNA and CDR2 YSLEER. The CDR3 length is 17 residues. V was shortened by 0 bases and J by 7 bases, with 18 bases between the two germline ends. The CDR3 nucleotides are TGCGCCAGCAGCCAAGATAGAGGAGGGGGGTCCGGCGGGGAGCTGTTTTTT. Its protein product is CASSQDRGGGSGGELFF.